A single sample is the source of the 11 T cell receptor beta chains below, sequenced in a study of control samples from healthy donors and cancer patients. TCRdb keeps only in-frame clones here, not all; method: immunoSEQ multiplex PCR. This sample has some 130,000 clones, with about 92% found just once. Sequences were obtained from PBMCs. These receptors originate from a man aged 50-60 years with head and neck cancer.

The chain is built from TRBV9 and TRBJ1-1; D is possibly TRBD1 (6 bases). Germline values: CDR1 SGDLS, CDR2 YYNGEE. This CDR3 is 18 amino acids long. V lost 2 bases, J lost 0 bases, and 20 bases lay in between. DNA for the CDR3: TGTGCCAGCAGCGTCGTCATCTGGACAGAGTTTATGAACACTGAAGCTTTCTTT. It encodes CASSVVIWTEFMNTEAFF.

V and J are TRBV15 and TRBJ2-7; perhaps TRBD2 as D (6 bases). Per the germline V gene, CDR1 is LNHNV and CDR2 is YYDKDF (reference sequence). Deletions cut 4 bases from V and 3 bases from J, with 10 bases between. The CDR3 has 13 residues. Here the CDR3 DNA reads TGTGCCACCAGCACACCCGGGAGCTACGAGCAGTACTTC. This encodes CATSTPGSYEQYF.

For the CDR3, the DNA is TGTGCCAGCAGTTCCGGACGGGCGAACACTGAAGCTTTCTTT. It translates to CASSSGRANTEAFF. The chain has TRBV6-5 and TRBJ1-1; D is unclear. V dropped 4 bases and J dropped 1 base, with 10 bases sitting between them. The CDR3 totals 14 residues. Per the germline V gene, CDR1 is MNHEY and CDR2 is SVGAGI.

The CDR3 here is CASSLQGDYNSPLHF. In DNA form, the CDR3 reads TGTGCCAGCAGCCTACAGGGGGACTATAATTCACCCCTCCACTTT. The chain recombines TRBV9 with TRBJ1-6, with TRBD1 identical over 8 bases. V lost 4 bases and J lost 3; bases outside the gene matches: 3. The CDR3 extends over 15 amino acids. The germline V gene encodes CDR1 SGDLS and CDR2 YYNGEE.

The genes are TRBV2 and TRBJ1-6; 8 positions agree with TRBD1. Germline CDR1 SNHLY, CDR2 FYNNEI. The CDR3 covers 13 residues. Losses at the gene ends were 4 bases for V and 7 bases for J; bases not matched to a gene: 0. DNA of the CDR3: TGTGCCAGCAGTGGGGACAGGAATTCACCCCTCCACTTT. Its protein is CASSGDRNSPLHF. Filled out from reference TRBV2 and TRBJ1-6, the complete variable domain reads EPEVTQTPSHQVTQMGQEVILRCVPISNHLYFYWYRQILGQKVEFLVSFYNNEISEKSEIFDDQFSVERPDGSNFTLKIRSTKLEDSAMYFCASSGDRNSPLHFGNGTRLTVT.

The chain couples TRBV2 to TRBJ2-1; 7 bases align to TRBD1. Germline CDR1 and CDR2: SNHLY and FYNNEI. After removal of 6 bases from V and 2 bases from J, the junction contained 16 bases not matched to a gene. This CDR3 is built from 18 residues. The CDR3 nucleotides are TGTGCCAGCAGGAGGGGTAGGGCAAGACAGGGCGCCTACAATGAGCAGTTCTTC. It is translated as CASRRGRARQGAYNEQFF. Looking up the rest from reference TRBV2 and TRBJ2-1 gives the full variable domain: EPEVTQTPSHQVTQMGQEVILRCVPISNHLYFYWYRQILGQKVEFLVSFYNNEISEKSEIFDDQFSVERPDGSNFTLKIRSTKLEDSAMYFCASRRGRARQGAYNEQFFGPGTRLTVL.

The chain carries TRBV2 and TRBJ1-6; D gene uncertain. V was cut by 6 bases and J by 3 bases, with 12 bases left in between. In germline, CDR1 is SNHLY, CDR2 FYNNEI. The CDR3 has 15 amino acids. CDR3 coding DNA: TGTGCCAGCAGCGTCGAGGGAGTCTATAATTCACCCCTCCACTTT. This sequence encodes CASSVEGVYNSPLHF.

The rearrangement links TRBV4-2 to TRBJ2-2, with D possibly matching TRBD1 (5 bases). CDR3 length: 16 residues. From germline, CDR1 is LGHNA and CDR2 YNFKEQ. The V end was cut by 2 bases, the J end by 7 bases, with 17 bases between. This CDR3 reads CASSQNSDTPHGELFF. The CDR3 coding sequence is TGTGCCAGCAGCCAAAACTCGGACACCCCCCACGGGGAGCTGTTTTTT.

The chain recombines TRBV30 with TRBJ2-1; D ambiguous. V dropped 0 bases and J dropped 8 bases, with 20 bases sitting between them. The CDR3 length is 16 residues. CDR1 is GTSNPN, CDR2 SVGIG, per germline (reference sequence). The CDR3 here is CAWSVGGNPYTDEQFF. The DNA for the CDR3 is TGTGCCTGGAGTGTAGGTGGGAATCCTTATACCGATGAGCAGTTCTTC.

V usage is TRBV2 and J usage is TRBJ1-1; TRBD1 aligns across 7 bases. With V trimmed by 2 bases and J by 2 bases, 11 bases remained unmatched. The V gene's germline CDR1 is SNHLY and CDR2 FYNNEI. There are 17 residues in the CDR3. The CDR3 loop is CASSEFDRAAPNTEAFF. The CDR3 DNA reads as TGTGCCAGCAGTGAATTCGACAGGGCCGCTCCCAACACTGAAGCTTTCTTT.

The chain uses TRBV3-1 (or the pseudogene TRBV3-2) and TRBJ2-7; D gene unclear. The length of the CDR3 is 13 residues. The V end lost 4 bases, the J end lost 7 bases, and 14 bases lay between the germline ends. Germline V gene sequence: CDR1 LGHDT, CDR2 YNNKEL (reference sequence). This CDR3 reads CASSPPTDGEQYF. CDR3 sequence (DNA): TGTGCCAGCAGCCCCCCCACGGATGGAGAGCAGTACTTC.